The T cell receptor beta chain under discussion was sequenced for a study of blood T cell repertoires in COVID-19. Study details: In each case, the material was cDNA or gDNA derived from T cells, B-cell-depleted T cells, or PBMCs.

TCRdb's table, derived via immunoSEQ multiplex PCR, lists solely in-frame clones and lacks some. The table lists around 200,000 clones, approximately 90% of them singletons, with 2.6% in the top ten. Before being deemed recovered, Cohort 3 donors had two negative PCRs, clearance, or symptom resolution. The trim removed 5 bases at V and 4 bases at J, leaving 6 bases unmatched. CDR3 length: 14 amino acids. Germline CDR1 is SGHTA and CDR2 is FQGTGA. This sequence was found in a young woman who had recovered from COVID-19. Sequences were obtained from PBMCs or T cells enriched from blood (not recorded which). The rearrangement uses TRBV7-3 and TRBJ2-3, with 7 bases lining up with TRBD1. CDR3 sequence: CASSKVQGADTQYF. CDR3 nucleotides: TGTGCCAGCAGCAAAGTCCAGGGGGCAGATACGCAGTATTTT.